This T cell receptor (beta chain) is from a study of CD8+CD57+ T cells in acquired aplastic anemia (dated by TCRdb to 2016 to 2018). Describing the broader study: A mean of around 3.3 ug of DNA, ranging from roughly 0.2 to 27.4 ug, was extracted from sorted CD4+ and CD8+ cells. For healthy donor samples, the average read count was about 10 million for CD4+ cells and 11 million to 13 million for CD8+ cells. Beyond this particular receptor, the publication reports: Approximately 31 CD8+ CDR3 sequences were found in both patients and controls but appeared to be highly expressed in patients and within the immunodominant clones of the patients. No significant difference in CD8+ Simpson's diversity was found between patients and healthy controls (P=0.060).

Genomic DNA was used as template for profiling of TCR beta VDJ combinations and CDR3 sequences. An Illumina HiSeq 2000 was used for TCR repertoire sequencing. The study's own analysis went as follows. Repertoires were assessed using TRBV/TRBJ rearrangement plots, CDR3 size and DJ length profiles, and Simpson's diversity index. The immunodominant clone was defined as the most abundant DNA sequence in deep sequencing data. CDR3 amino acid sequences were screened for sharing across subjects and compared with published repertoires and the VDJdb database. TCRdb reran the public reads through fastp at Q25 and MiXCR, keeping productive beta chains. Rows with a matching CDR3 protein are joined into one entry that keeps the most common DNA and genes. The V and J calls were determined by TCRdb, not by the authors. The sample contains 400,000 to 500,000 distinct CDR3 sequences, about two thirds of them found a single time. The top ten constitute 3% to 4.5% of the sample.

The study deep-sequenced TCR repertoires of sorted CD4+ and CD8+ blood T cells from severe aplastic anemia patients and healthy subjects. Ficoll-Paque density gradient centrifugation was used to isolate peripheral blood mononuclear cells. Before DNA extraction, CD4+ and CD8+ T cells were sorted with FACS or magnetic beads. A remark on this clonotype: Its specific antigen is unknown. No quality values exist for individual bases; no much larger clone is one base distant.

The source material was sorted CD4+, CD8+, or CD8+CD57+ T cells (not recorded which) from PBMCs. The source of this sequence is a human donor in good health, serving as a control.

The CDR3 region reads CASSSRGGCADTQYF. The nucleotides read TGTGCCAGCAGCTCAAGGGGCGGTTGCGCAGATACGCAGTATTTT. The sequence links TRBV7-8 to TRBJ2-3; TRBD1 is a weak D gene call, 5 bases matching. The V end loses 4 bases and the J end loses 4 bases, and a stretch of 15 bases separates them. The germline V gene encodes CDR1 SGHVS and CDR2 FQNEAQ. From the cysteine up to the phenylalanine, the CDR3 has a length of 15 residues. The entry retains the CDR3 DNA only, 45 bases that are in frame from base 1. Where the CDR3 stops, the reference TRBV7-8 and TRBJ2-3 genes take over; the full variable domain is GAGVSQSPRYKVAKRGQDVALRCDPISGHVSLFWYQQALGQGPEFLTYFQNEAQLDKSGLPSDRFFAERPEGSVSTLKIQRTQQEDSAVYLCASSSRGGCADTQYFGPGTRLTVL.